This is a list of T cell receptor beta chains from one sample in a study of shared clonotypes between healthy human individuals. The protocol was immunoSEQ multiplex PCR, while the TCRdb copy is restricted to in-frame clones and leaves out a portion. The sample includes fewer than 550,000 clones, about 75% seen only once; the top ten take about an eighth. Sequencing used PBMCs. Receptors originate from a woman aged 40 to 50 in good health. Some clones in this sample may be carry-over from other donors' samples. Each CDR3 is given with its conserved first and last residue. The D gene is left open where the match is weak. Clone size is given for some rows only: seen once, a few or many times, or a class if the clone is expanded.

len,abundance,j_gene,v_gene,d_gene,CDR3nt,CDR3aa
11,.,TRBJ2-1,TRBV5-6,.,TGTGCCAGCAGCTTAGGCAATGAGCAGTTCTTC,CASSLGNEQFF
15,.,TRBJ1-1,TRBV4-1,.,TGCGCCAGCAGCCAAGTCAAGGATTTGTTCACTGAAGCTTTCTTT,CASSQVKDLFTEAFF
15,few,TRBJ2-7,TRBV4-2,.,TGTGCCAGCAGCCGGTCGGACAGTGAGTCCTACGAGCAGTACTTC,CASSRSDSESYEQYF
16,.,TRBJ2-1,TRBV30,TRBD2,TGTGCCTGGAGTGGGAGCAGGGTAGGGACTAGCGGGAACCTGTTCTTC,CAWSGSRVGTSGNLFF
13,.,TRBJ1-2,TRBV30,.,TGTGCCTGGAGTGTACTTCAACGAAGAGGCTACACCTTC,CAWSVLQRRGYTF
13,.,TRBJ2-5,TRBV5-1,.,TGCGCCAGCAGCTCGGACTGGCAAGAGACCCAGTACTTC,CASSSDWQETQYF
18,.,TRBJ2-5,TRBV9,TRBD2,TGTGCCAGCAGCGTAGCACCCTTAGCGGGAGGGCCGGAGGAGACCCAGTACTTC,CASSVAPLAGGPEETQYF
15,few,TRBJ2-1,TRBV6-5,TRBD2,TGTGCCAGCAGTACCGGAGTTAGCGGGATTGATGAGCAGTTCTTC,CASSTGVSGIDEQFF
16,.,TRBJ2-5,TRBV18,TRBD2,TGTGCCAGCTCACCCCGGACTAGCGGGGCCCAAGAGACCCAGTACTTC,CASSPRTSGAQETQYF
15,once,TRBJ2-2,TRBV7-3,.,TGTGCCAGCAGCTTGAATCTAGGGGCTCCCGGGGAGCTGTTTTTT,CASSLNLGAPGELFF
14,.,TRBJ2-7,TRBV7-2,.,TGTGCCAGCAGCGGGGGGGGACAGGACTACGAGCAGTACTTC,CASSGGGQDYEQYF
15,.,TRBJ2-5,TRBV9,TRBD1,TGTGCCAGCAGCGTAGACGGCAGGGGGAGAGAGACCCAGTACTTC,CASSVDGRGRETQYF
15,.,TRBJ1-4,TRBV9,.,TGTGCCAGCAGCTTCCTTGGGGGTGAGGGTGAAAAACTGTTTTTT,CASSFLGGEGEKLFF
17,.,TRBJ2-7,TRBV7-2,TRBD2,TGTGCCAGCAGCCCTAAGCCCCCCGGGACTAGCGGGTACGAGCAGTACTTC,CASSPKPPGTSGYEQYF
14,many,TRBJ2-5,TRBV18,.,TGTGCCAGCTCCCCCGGAACTAGCCAGGAGACCCAGTACTTC,CASSPGTSQETQYF
14,.,TRBJ1-2,TRBV10-3,TRBD1,TGTGCCATCATGAGCGGACAGGCGGACTATGGCTACACCTTC,CAIMSGQADYGYTF
12,.,TRBJ2-4,TRBV30,.,TGTGCCTGGAGCCGGGGTTTAGACATTCAGTACTTC,CAWSRGLDIQYF
14,.,TRBJ2-7,TRBV11-2,.,TGTGCCAGCAGCTTGGTCGGTGCAGGGTCGGGGCAGTACTTC,CASSLVGAGSGQYF